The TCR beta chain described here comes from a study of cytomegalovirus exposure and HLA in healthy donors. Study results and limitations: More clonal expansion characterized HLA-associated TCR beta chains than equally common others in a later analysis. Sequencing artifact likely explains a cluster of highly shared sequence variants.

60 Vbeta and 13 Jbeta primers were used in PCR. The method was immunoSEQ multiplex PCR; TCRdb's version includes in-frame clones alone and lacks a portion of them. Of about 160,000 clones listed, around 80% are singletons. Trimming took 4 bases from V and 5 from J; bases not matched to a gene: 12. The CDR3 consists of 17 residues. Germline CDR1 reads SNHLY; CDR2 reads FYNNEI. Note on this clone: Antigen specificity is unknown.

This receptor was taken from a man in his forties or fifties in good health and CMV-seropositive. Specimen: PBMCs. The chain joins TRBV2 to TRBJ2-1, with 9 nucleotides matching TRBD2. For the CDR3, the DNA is TGTGCCAGCAGTGGGGCTCGGGGTAGCGGGGGTGACAATGAGCAGTTCTTC. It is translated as CASSGARGSGGDNEQFF.